These 8 T cell receptor beta chains share one sample of origin, sequenced in a study of T cell changes during pregnancy in multiple sclerosis. Repertoires were generated with immunoSEQ multiplex PCR, while TCRdb's copy carries only in-frame clones and drops some. The profile shows about 41,000 clones, approximately 91% of them singletons. This material consisted of CD8+ T cells from peripheral blood mononuclear cells, taken in the third trimester of pregnancy. These receptors all come from a female donor with multiple sclerosis, enrolled in a pregnancy study.

The chain couples TRBV6-5 to TRBJ2-1, with D possibly TRBD1 on 7 matching bases. The CDR3 totals 14 residues. Trimming left V 8 bases short and J 5 bases short, with 16 bases between. Germline V CDR1 and CDR2: MNHEY, SVGAGI. The CDR3 bases are TGTGCCAGCGAGACGGGACAGCGGGACAATGAGCAGTTCTTC. The encoded protein is CASETGQRDNEQFF.

The rearrangement uses TRBV28 and TRBJ2-1, with TRBD2 matching 11 bases. The CDR3 runs to 17 residues. The V gene's germline CDR1 is MDHEN and CDR2 SYDVKM. V lost 2 bases to trimming and J lost 1 base; unmatched junction nucleotides: 4. CDR3 region: CASSLRLAGYSYNEQFF. For the CDR3, the DNA is TGTGCCAGCAGTTTAAGACTAGCGGGATATTCCTACAATGAGCAGTTCTTC.

This chain links TRBV7-8 with TRBJ1-2, with TRBD1 matching 9 bases. Germline assignment: CDR1 SGHVS and CDR2 FQNEAQ. The V gene end was trimmed by 5 bases and the J gene end by 8 bases; junction bases not matched to a gene: 12. The CDR3 totals 15 residues. The CDR3 DNA sequence: TGTGCCAGCAGCGGACCCGGGACAGGGTTAGAAGGCTACACCTTC. Its translation: CASSGPGTGLEGYTF.

V and J are TRBV7-9 and TRBJ2-5; 11 bases agree with TRBD2. From germline, CDR1 is SEHNR and CDR2 FQNEAQ (reference sequence). Losses at the gene ends were 1 base for V and 2 bases for J; bases not matched to a gene: 3. CDR3 length: 16 residues. The CDR3 nucleotides are TGTGCCAGCAGCTTAGTGGGACTAGCGGTTCAAGAGACCCAGTACTTC. Amino acid sequence: CASSLVGLAVQETQYF. The variable domain in full, completed from reference TRBV7-9 and TRBJ2-5, reads DTGVSQNPRHKITKRGQNVTFRCDPISEHNRLYWYRQTLGQGPEFLTYFQNEAQLEKSRLLSDRFSAERPKGSFSTLEIQRTEQGDSAMYLCASSLVGLAVQETQYFGPGTRLLVL.

The rearrangement links TRBV5-6 to TRBJ2-5, with a tentative D call TRBD2 (5 bases). The CDR3 extends over 14 amino acids. V was trimmed by 1 base and J by 6 bases, leaving 13 bases between them. Per the germline V gene, CDR1 is SGHDT and CDR2 is YYEEEE. In DNA, the CDR3 is TGTGCCAGCAGCTTGAGGCCTGAGGGTAAGACCCAGTACTTC. As protein: CASSLRPEGKTQYF. The variable domain in full, completed from reference TRBV5-6 and TRBJ2-5, reads DAGVTQSPTHLIKTRGQQVTLRCSPKSGHDTVSWYQQALGQGPQFIFQYYEEEERQRGNFPDRFSGHQFPNYSSELNVNALLLGDSALYLCASSLRPEGKTQYFGPGTRLLVL.

For this clone: Possible read error: a much larger clone is one base away. Other DNA variants within this sample encode the same CDR3. This rearrangement joins TRBV11-2 to TRBJ2-5, with 11 bases matching TRBD2. The CDR3 runs 15 residues. Germline loops: CDR1 SGHAT, CDR2 FQNNGV. DNA for the CDR3: TGTGCCAGTAGCTTAGCGGGAGGGCCTGGGGAGACCCAGTACTTC. Amino acids: CASSLAGGPGETQYF.

J is TRBJ1-1 and V is TRBV6-1; 12 positions agree with TRBD1. The CDR3 has 14 amino acids. Germline V CDR1 and CDR2: MNHNS, SASEGT. After removal of 7 bases from V and 7 bases from J, the junction contained 7 bases not matched to a gene. DNA for the CDR3: TGTGCCAGCACGGCGGGGACAGGGGGCGATGAAGCTTTCTTT. It is translated as CASTAGTGGDEAFF.

V gene TRBV2 combines with J gene TRBJ2-7, with D tentatively TRBD2 (5 bases). V lost 8 bases and J lost 3, with 14 bases in between. The CDR3 runs to 13 residues. The V gene's germline CDR1 is SNHLY and CDR2 FYNNEI. DNA for the CDR3: TGTGCCAGCCTGGAGGCTCACAGCTACGAGCAGTACTTC. Its protein product is CASLEAHSYEQYF.